These 8 T cell receptor beta chains share one sample of origin, sequenced in a study of blood T cell repertoires in COVID-19. TCRdb's copy holds only in-frame clones and misses some; the assay was immunoSEQ multiplex PCR. Here the sample spans 60,000 to 65,000 clones, 70% to 85% being singletons. Sequenced: peripheral blood. The receptors shown here come from a man aged 55 to 70 with acute or convalescent COVID-19.

This clone occurred a few times. The chain couples TRBV2 to TRBJ2-4, with TRBD2 matching over 11 bases. The ends lost 1 base at V and 0 bases at J; junction bases unmatched: 8. CDR1 and CDR2 from the germline V gene are SNHLY and FYNNEI. The CDR3 has 19 amino acids. The CDR3 loop reads CASSEVTSGRAIAKNIQYF. The CDR3 DNA reads TGTGCCAGCAGTGAAGTAACTAGCGGGAGAGCTATAGCCAAAAACATTCAGTACTTC.

This clone has only a few counts. J is TRBJ1-5 and V is TRBV7-3; a weak D match, TRBD1 (5 bases). Trimming stripped 0 bases from V and 2 bases from J, with 5 bases between. CDR1 SGHTA and CDR2 FQGTGA come from the germline V gene. The CDR3 is 14 residues long. The CDR3 sequence is CASSLTGGNQPQHF. For the CDR3, the DNA is TGTGCCAGCAGCTTAACAGGGGGCAATCAGCCCCAGCATTTT.

The gene calls are TRBV24-1 and TRBJ2-5; TRBD1 might be the D (5 bases). Trimming removed 3 bases at V and 2 bases at J, with 9 bases between. This CDR3 contains 14 residues. Germline CDR1 KGHDR, CDR2 SFDVKD. This CDR3 reads CATSDRTIQETQYF. The CDR3 DNA is TGTGCCACCAGTGATCGGACAATACAAGAGACCCAGTACTTC.

This chain uses TRBV18 with TRBJ2-3, with D tentatively TRBD1 (8 bases). The CDR3 spans 15 residues. The germline gives CDR1 KGHSH, CDR2 LQKENI. V lost 3 bases to trimming and J lost 6 bases, with 16 bases between them. CDR3 region: CASSPLGQGGDTQYF. The DNA for the CDR3 is TGTGCCAGCTCACCGCTTGGACAGGGAGGGGATACGCAGTATTTT.

This clone was detected once. The chain is built from TRBV10-2 and TRBJ2-3; a possible D gene is TRBD1 (6 bases). Germline V gene data show CDR1 as WSHSY and CDR2 as SAAADI. The CDR3 is 14 residues long. Between the trimmed V and J ends, which lost 3 bases and 1 base, there was a span of 8 bases. The CDR3 spells CASSEQGGTDTQYF. The CDR3 nucleotides read TGCGCCAGCAGTGAACAGGGCGGCACAGATACGCAGTATTTT.

The CDR3 is CASSRGNSPLHF. The CDR3 DNA reads TGTGCCAGCAGTCGCGGGAATTCACCCCTCCACTTT. J is TRBJ1-6 and V is TRBV12-3 or TRBV12-4; D is ambiguous. The CDR3 is 12 residues long. The V and J ends lost 5 bases and 7 bases respectively, with 6 bases between them.

The chain recombines TRBV27 with TRBJ2-3; weak D call: TRBD2 (6 bases). Germline V gene sequence: CDR1 MNHEY, CDR2 SMNVEV (reference sequence). CDR3 length equals 18 residues. V was trimmed by 6 bases and J by 4 bases, leaving 26 bases between them. The CDR3 region has the DNA TGTGCCAGCAGGGGTGCGGGATTCGCAGTCCGAGGCTCAGATACGCAGTATTTT. Translation: CASRGAGFAVRGSDTQYF.

This CDR3 is CASSLGTSGVRTEQYF. Written as DNA, the CDR3 is TGCGCCAGCAGCTTGGGGACCAGCGGGGTCCGCACCGAGCAGTACTTC. The chain joins TRBV5-1 to TRBJ2-7; TRBD2 aligns across 7 bases. Germline CDR1 and CDR2: SGHRS and YFSETQ. The J segment lost 6 bases and the V segment lost 0 bases, leaving 12 bases of the junction unmatched. The length of the CDR3 is 16 residues.